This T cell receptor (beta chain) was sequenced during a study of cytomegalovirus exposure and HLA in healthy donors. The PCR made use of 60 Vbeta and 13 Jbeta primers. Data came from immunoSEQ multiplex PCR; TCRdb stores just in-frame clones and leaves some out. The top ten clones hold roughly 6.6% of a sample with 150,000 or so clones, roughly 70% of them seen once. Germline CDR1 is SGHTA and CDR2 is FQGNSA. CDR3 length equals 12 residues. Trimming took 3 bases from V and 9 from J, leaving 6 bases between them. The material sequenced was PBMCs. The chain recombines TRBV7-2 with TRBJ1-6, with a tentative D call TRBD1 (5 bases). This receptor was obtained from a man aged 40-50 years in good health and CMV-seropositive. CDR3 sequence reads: CASSLQGSPLHF. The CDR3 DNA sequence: TGTGCCAGCAGCTTGCAGGGTTCACCCCTCCACTTT.